This TCR beta chain was observed in a study of early T cells in non-severe SARS-CoV-2 infection. Study overall: It was bulk RNA from unsorted whole blood that was sequenced, and the chains were unpaired.

Regarding the study as a whole: The matching step, a VDJdb search, favored anti-spike CD8 responses and missed private and CD4 specificities.

Note on this clonotype: Its antigen is currently unknown.

The germline CDR1 and CDR2 sequences are DFQATT and SNEGSKA (reference sequence). V lost 1 base and J lost 4, with 12 bases in between. The CDR3 has 14 amino acids. Tagging with unique molecular identifiers was applied to individual cDNA molecules. A single record per CDR3 protein comes from TCRdb applying MiXCR to the 5' RACE reads. The table shows some 61,000 distinct CDR3 sequences, with about a tenth occurring only once. Material: whole blood. This chain connects TRBV20-1 to TRBJ2-3; D possibly uses TRBD1 or TRBD2 (7 bases each). This clonotype originated in an adult who was a healthcare worker with PCR-confirmed SARS-CoV-2 infection or an uninfected control (not recorded which). The CDR3 nucleotides read TGCAGTGCTAGAGGGGGGGGACAGTCAGATACGCAGTATTTT. This translates into CSARGGGQSDTQYF.